The present T cell receptor (beta chain) was sequenced within a study of cytomegalovirus exposure and HLA in healthy donors. Regarding the study as a whole: When analyzed later, the rates of TCR association showed variation by HLA locus, with DRB1 the most and HLA-C the fewest.

Turning to this clone: What it binds is unknown.

The germline CDR1 and CDR2 sequences are KGHSH and LQKENI. V was shortened by 3 bases and J by 6 bases, with 18 bases between the two germline ends. CDR3 length equals 15 residues. PCR used 60 Vbeta primers and 13 Jbeta primers. TCRdb keeps only in-frame clones here, not all; method: immunoSEQ multiplex PCR. The sample shows roughly 92,000 clones, approximately 7.7% of them seen only once. Specimen: PBMCs. The clonotype comes from a man aged 45 to 65 in good health and CMV-seronegative. The V and J genes are TRBV18 and TRBJ2-7, with a possible D match to TRBD2 (6 bases). CDR3 sequence reads: CASSPGTGEGREQYF. The CDR3 DNA is TGTGCCAGCTCACCTGGGACGGGAGAGGGACGCGAGCAGTACTTC.